The T cell receptor (beta chain) described here comes from a study of T cells in Graves' hyperthyroidism and ophthalmopathy. Study summary: Staff took peripheral blood when the initial diagnosis was made, before any treatment began.

Exclusion of patients followed from uncontrolled infection, other autoimmune disease, pregnancy or lactation. Whole-study findings and limits: Within blood appeared most thyroid clonotypes that had expanded above 0.001.

The CDR3 loop spans 17 amino acids. V lost 1 base, J lost 0 bases, and 13 bases lay in between. Germline V gene data show CDR1 as SGHRS and CDR2 as YFSETQ. This clonotype occurred many times. What it recognizes is unknown. RNA transcripts provided the source from which TCR beta CDR3 regions were amplified. HTBI primers were the set used in a first-round RT-PCR of the TCR CDR3. One entry per CDR3 protein results from TCRdb running MiXCR on the multiplex PCR reads. This table holds fewer than 600,000 distinct CDR3 sequences, about 15% found once. This TCR came from a woman in her thirties or forties with Graves' hyperthyroidism. The V and J genes are TRBV5-1 and TRBJ2-2; a weak D match, TRBD2 (6 bases). Sequenced material: blood. CDR3 sequence (DNA): TGCGCCAGCAGCTTGCAACCTGGGACTGCGAACACCGGGGAGCTGTTTTTT. It encodes CASSLQPGTANTGELFF.